This entry lists 25 T cell receptor beta chains sequenced from one sample in a study of T cell repertoires in cytomegalovirus infection. TCRdb re-called the reads with MiXCR, one entry per CDR3 protein. This sample has tens of thousands of distinct CDR3 sequences, with roughly 21% found just once. These TCRs' antigens remain unknown. The sequencing used CD8+ T cells from cultured PBMCs, collected from culture after CMV antigen stimulation. The receptors derive from a human donor in good health (CMV status not recorded). Some clones in this sample may be carry-over from other donors' samples.

A word on this clonotype: Since a much larger clone is just one base distant, this may be a read error. The V and J genes are TRBV6-5 and TRBJ2-2; 8 nucleotides match TRBD1. CDR3 length equals 15 residues. Germline CDR1 is MNHEY and CDR2 is SVGAGI. V lost 2 bases and J lost 7; bases outside the gene matches: 6. The CDR3 sequence: CASSYGPRGLGELFF. CDR3 DNA: TGTGCCAGCAGTTACGGGCCCAGGGGGCTCGGGGAGCTGTTTTTT.

In this sample, this clonotype turned up a few times. V is TRBV5-4 and J is TRBJ2-1, with 9 bases aligning to TRBD1. This CDR3 contains 15 residues. Germline CDR1 reads SGHNT; CDR2 reads YYREEE (reference sequence). V shed 6 bases, J shed 1 base, and the junction held 5 bases outside the gene matches. The CDR3 sequence is CASNGQGWSYNEQFF. As DNA, the CDR3 is TGTGCCAGCAATGGACAGGGGTGGTCCTACAATGAGCAGTTCTTC.

The V and J genes are TRBV6-6 and TRBJ1-2, with a tentative D call TRBD1 (5 bases). The CDR3 is made up of 13 amino acids. CDR1 MNHNY and CDR2 SVGAGI come from the germline V gene (reference sequence). V lost 7 bases to trimming and J lost 4 bases, with 13 bases between them. Here the CDR3 reads CASTWGTIYGYTF. The CDR3 DNA reads TGTGCCAGCACCTGGGGGACGATCTATGGCTACACCTTC.

This clonotype was counted at least ten times. The V and J genes are TRBV10-3 and TRBJ2-7, with D perhaps TRBD1 or TRBD2 (5 bases each). The CDR3 contains 15 residues. Trimming stripped 3 bases from V and 0 bases from J, with 12 bases between. In germline, CDR1 is ENHRY, CDR2 SYGVKD. In nucleotides, the CDR3 is TGTGCCATCAGTGACCCGACGGGGACCTCCTACGAGCAGTACTTC. Its protein product is CAISDPTGTSYEQYF.

The gene calls are TRBV7-9 and TRBJ2-7; D remains ambiguous. V was cut by 1 base and J by 1 base, with 8 bases left in between. From germline, CDR1 is SEHNR and CDR2 FQNEAQ (reference sequence). The CDR3 runs 14 residues. The CDR3 coding sequence is TGTGCCAGCAGCTTAGTGGCCAGTTCCTACGAGCAGTACTTC. Its protein is CASSLVASSYEQYF.

This clonotype was recorded a few times. The chain uses TRBV27 and TRBJ2-1; possibly TRBD2 for D (7 bases). From germline, CDR1 is MNHEY and CDR2 SMNVEV (reference sequence). The CDR3 has 15 amino acids. V dropped 0 bases and J dropped 9 bases, with 15 bases sitting between them. The chain's CDR3 is CASSLSMGGAGEQFF. CDR3 sequence (DNA): TGTGCCAGCAGTTTATCGATGGGGGGGGCCGGTGAGCAGTTCTTC.

This chain connects TRBV9 to TRBJ2-1; D uncertain. Trimming left V 1 base short and J 7 bases short, with 6 bases between. The CDR3 extends over 12 amino acids. The germline V gene has CDR1 SGDLS and CDR2 YYNGEE. CDR3 nucleotides: TGTGCCAGCAGCGTATCGAGGAATGAGCAGTTCTTC. It translates to CASSVSRNEQFF.

The V and J genes are TRBV5-4 and TRBJ1-5; a weak D match, TRBD1 (5 bases). The length of the CDR3 is 15 residues. Germline V lookup: CDR1 SGHNT, CDR2 YYREEE (reference sequence). V lost 4 bases to trimming and J lost 2 bases, with 13 bases between them. Here the CDR3 reads CASSPPRGCNQPQHF. The DNA of the CDR3 is TGTGCCAGCAGCCCTCCTCGGGGCTGCAATCAGCCCCAGCATTTT.

There are a few counts of this clonotype. CDR3 DNA sequence: TGTGCCAGCAGCGCCTTTCTTGGGGATGAGCAGTTCTTC. Its translation is CASSAFLGDEQFF. The chain has TRBV7-6 and TRBJ2-1; no firm D call. Germline V gene sequence: CDR1 SGHVS, CDR2 FNYEAQ. The V end was cut by 5 bases, the J end by 8 bases, with 13 bases between. This CDR3 is built from 13 residues.

This clonotype was found a few times. The gene calls are TRBV9 and TRBJ1-4; a weak D match, TRBD1 (5 bases). The CDR3 is 15 amino acids. From germline, CDR1 is SGDLS and CDR2 YYNGEE. Trimming cost V 0 bases and J 3 bases, with 9 bases left between them. The CDR3 sequence is CASSVGDQPNEKLFF. The CDR3 bases are TGTGCCAGCAGCGTAGGGGACCAACCTAATGAAAAACTGTTTTTT.

The chain has TRBV19 and TRBJ1-2; 9 bases fit TRBD1. Trimming at V came to 7 bases and at J to 3 bases, leaving 9 bases not matched to a gene. The CDR3 runs 15 residues. The germline V gene has CDR1 LNHDA and CDR2 SQIVND (reference sequence). The CDR3 is CASNYLDRGYYGYTF. CDR3 DNA sequence: TGTGCCAGTAACTACCTGGACAGGGGTTACTATGGCTACACCTTC.

Ten or more counts support this clonotype. The chain uses TRBV9 and TRBJ1-4; D gene unclear. This CDR3 is 15 amino acids long. Germline V gene lookup returns CDR1 SGDLS and CDR2 YYNGEE. V lost 0 bases to trimming and J lost 3 bases, with 9 bases between them. The CDR3 nucleotides read TGTGCCAGCAGCGTAGCAGGAAGACCTAATGAAAAACTGTTTTTT. This sequence encodes CASSVAGRPNEKLFF.

The chain carries TRBV7-2 and TRBJ2-1; 9 bases are shared with TRBD2. From germline, CDR1 is SGHTA and CDR2 FQGNSA. Trimming cost V 2 bases and J 7 bases; bases outside gene matches: 15. The CDR3 contains 18 residues. This CDR3 is CASSLSRVERGAGNEQFF. Here the CDR3 DNA reads TGTGCCAGCAGCTTATCCCGGGTCGAGCGGGGGGCTGGGAATGAGCAGTTCTTC.

V usage is TRBV7-6 and J usage is TRBJ1-1; no clear D gene. The V gene's germline CDR1 is SGHVS and CDR2 FNYEAQ. This CDR3 has 15 amino acids. Between the trimmed V and J ends, which lost 5 bases and 3 bases, there was a span of 16 bases. The DNA of the CDR3 is TGTGCCAGCAGCCAGAAGGGATACGGGGACACTGAAGCTTTCTTT. It specifies CASSQKGYGDTEAFF.

This rearrangement joins TRBV7-6 to TRBJ2-2; the D gene is possibly TRBD1 (6 bases). CDR1 is SGHVS, CDR2 FNYEAQ, per germline. This CDR3 has 15 amino acids. The V end was cut by 2 bases, the J end by 1 base, with 8 bases between. The CDR3 loop reads CASSLNRVNTGELFF. CDR3 in DNA: TGTGCCAGCAGCTTAAACAGGGTGAACACCGGGGAGCTGTTTTTT. The full variable domain, rest sourced from reference TRBV7-6 and TRBJ2-2, is GAGVSQSPRYKVTKRGQDVALRCDPISGHVSLYWYRQALGQGPEFLTYFNYEAQQDKSGLPNDRFSAERPEGSISTLTIQRTEQRDSAMYRCASSLNRVNTGELFFGEGSRLTVL.

The chain is built from TRBV7-2 and TRBJ1-4; tentatively, D is TRBD1 (5 bases). Germline loops: CDR1 SGHTA, CDR2 FQGNSA. V lost 2 bases, J lost 1 base, and 14 bases lay in between. The CDR3 has 17 residues. CDR3 nucleotides: TGTGCCAGCAGCTTAAGTTTGAGGACACGAACTAATGAAAAACTGTTTTTT. This codes for CASSLSLRTRTNEKLFF.

This clonotype came up a few times. The CDR3 reads CASSPSPTDTQYF. In DNA form, the CDR3 reads TGTGCCAGCAGCCCCTCCCCCACAGATACGCAGTATTTT. The chain joins TRBV7-9 to TRBJ2-3, with D uncertain. With 5 bases removed from V and 2 bases from J, the gap between germline ends came to 8 bases. The CDR3 totals 13 residues. The germline gives CDR1 SEHNR, CDR2 FQNEAQ (reference sequence).

The V gene is TRBV6-2 or TRBV6-3, the J gene TRBJ2-3; 9 nucleotides match TRBD2. The V gene end was trimmed by 0 bases and the J gene end by 2 bases; junction bases not matched to a gene: 9. The CDR3 spans 18 residues. CDR1 is MNHEY, CDR2 SVGEGT, per germline. The CDR3 spells CASSYSTLAGLFTDTQYF. In nucleotides, the CDR3 is TGTGCCAGCAGTTACTCCACCCTAGCGGGGTTGTTCACAGATACGCAGTATTTT.

This clonotype was observed a few times. This rearrangement joins TRBV7-9 to TRBJ2-7; 10 bases map to TRBD2. Looked up from germline, CDR1 is SEHNR and CDR2 is FQNEAQ (reference sequence). This CDR3 has 15 amino acids. Trimming removed 1 base from V and 2 bases from J; junction bases left unmatched: 2. CDR3 sequence: CASSLDSGGTYEQYF. CDR3 bases: TGTGCCAGCAGCTTAGATAGCGGGGGGACCTACGAGCAGTACTTC.

This clonotype has a handful of counts. This chain uses TRBV7-9 with TRBJ1-1; weak D call: TRBD1 (5 bases). V was pared by 1 base and J by 1 base, with 10 bases between. Germline loops: CDR1 SEHNR, CDR2 FQNEAQ (reference sequence). The CDR3 sequence is 15 residues long. Written as DNA, the CDR3 is TGTGCCAGCAGCTTAGGGTTAAGGGGGAACACTGAAGCTTTCTTT. It is translated as CASSLGLRGNTEAFF.

The chain employs TRBV10-3 and TRBJ1-3; a weak D match, TRBD1 (5 bases). Per germline, CDR1 ENHRY and CDR2 SYGVKD. The CDR3 has 16 residues. Trimming pared 3 bases from V and 0 bases from J, leaving 12 bases between. This chain's CDR3 is CAISDRGRSSGNTIYF. CDR3 bases: TGTGCCATCAGTGATAGGGGCAGGAGCTCTGGAAACACCATATATTTT.

There are a few counts of this clonotype. V gene TRBV7-8 combines with J gene TRBJ2-5; tentative D call: TRBD2 (5 bases). This CDR3 is built from 17 residues. Germline V gene data show CDR1 as SGHVS and CDR2 as FQNEAQ. Trimming stripped 1 base from V and 8 bases from J, with 23 bases between. This CDR3 reads CASSLGTAISQEETQYF. CDR3 nucleotides: TGTGCCAGCAGCTTAGGGACGGCTATTTCCCAGGAGGAAACCCAGTACTTC.

The sample holds a few counts of this clonotype. J is TRBJ1-5 and V is TRBV11-2; 12 bases map to TRBD1. The CDR3 has 16 residues. In germline, CDR1 is SGHAT, CDR2 FQNNGV. The V and J ends lost 5 bases and 7 bases, in that order; junction bases with no gene match: 9. The CDR3 sequence is CASSHGGTGGGQPQHF. The CDR3 coding sequence is TGTGCCAGCAGCCACGGGGGGACAGGGGGCGGCCAGCCCCAGCATTTT.

The chain uses TRBV7-8 and TRBJ2-7; D is possibly TRBD1 (6 bases). The CDR3 runs to 14 residues. Germline CDR1 is SGHVS and CDR2 is FQNEAQ. Trimming stripped 5 bases from V and 0 bases from J, with 11 bases between. CDR3 nucleotides: TGTGCCAGCAGCGCGCAGGGGTTCTCCTACGAGCAGTACTTC. As protein: CASSAQGFSYEQYF.

This clonotype was seen once. CDR3 bases: TGTGCCAGCAGCTTCGGGACAGGTTTCTACGAGCAGTACTTC. It is translated as CASSFGTGFYEQYF. V and J are TRBV7-4 and TRBJ2-7; 8 nucleotides align to TRBD1. Germline V gene data show CDR1 as SGHVT and CDR2 as SQSDAQ. The ends lost 3 bases at V and 3 bases at J; junction bases unmatched: 4. The CDR3 contains 14 residues. The full variable domain, completed using reference TRBV7-4 and TRBJ2-7, is GAGVSQSPRYKVAKRGRDVALRCDSISGHVTLYWYRQTLGQGSEVLTYSQSDAQRDKSGRPSGRFSAERPERSVSTLKIQRTEQGDSAVYLCASSFGTGFYEQYFGPGTRLTVT.